These T cell receptor beta chains were read from a single sample in a study of cytomegalovirus exposure and HLA in healthy donors. Clones were read by immunoSEQ multiplex PCR, and TCRdb kept only the in-frame ones, dropping some. The sample has over 130,000 clones; around 78% are singletons. Sequencing input: PBMCs. The receptor source for this set is a woman aged 40 to 50 in good health and CMV-seropositive. CDR3s include the opening cysteine and the closing phenylalanine or tryptophan. Each record gives: CDR3 protein, D gene, V gene, CDR3 length, J gene. The D gene is left open where the match is weak.

CASSPRAVTEQFF	-	TRBV13	13	TRBJ2-1
CASSLVGQGRTNEKLFF	TRBD1	TRBV5-1	17	TRBJ1-4
CASSPKLAGVTDTQYF	TRBD2	TRBV5-4	16	TRBJ2-3
CASSEAPGTGTETQYF	TRBD1	TRBV6-1	16	TRBJ2-5
CASSQGQGASYEQYF	TRBD1	TRBV4-1	15	TRBJ2-7
CASSSGTSGRYEQYF	TRBD2	TRBV7-6	15	TRBJ2-7
CASTLGVAGDGQYF	TRBD2	TRBV2	14	TRBJ2-7
CAISRGSNQPQHF	-	TRBV10-3	13	TRBJ1-5
CSVAPTGRSYEQYF	TRBD1	TRBV29-1	14	TRBJ2-7
CASSLPDFYEQYF	-	TRBV5-6	13	TRBJ2-7
CASSLEGLGETQYF	-	TRBV5-1	14	TRBJ2-5
CASSIQLAGMNTGELFF	TRBD2	TRBV2	17	TRBJ2-2
CASSLLGLAGSSTDTQYF	TRBD2	TRBV7-2	18	TRBJ2-3
CASSEYLRNEQFF	-	TRBV10-1	13	TRBJ2-1
CASSQYGELFF	-	TRBV7-7	11	TRBJ2-2
CASSLGQGDTGELFF	TRBD1	TRBV6-6	15	TRBJ2-2
CSVSGTGDSEKLFF	TRBD1	TRBV29-1	14	TRBJ1-4
CASSDQGNEQFF	-	TRBV6-1	12	TRBJ2-1
CASSSLAPSLAGELFF	-	TRBV5-1	16	TRBJ2-2
CASSPTGSLLYNEQFF	-	TRBV14	16	TRBJ2-1
CAWSVGQQETQYF	-	TRBV30	13	TRBJ2-5
CASSEMSQGVNQPQHF	TRBD1	TRBV10-2	16	TRBJ1-5
CASSPYGTGGTGELFF	TRBD1	TRBV5-1	16	TRBJ2-2
CASSSIRASGSYEQYF	TRBD2	TRBV19	16	TRBJ2-7
CASSTQPGGRDTQYF	-	TRBV7-3	15	TRBJ2-3
CASKRTGESYEQYF	-	TRBV6-5	14	-
CASRGASYGYTF	-	TRBV11-2	12	TRBJ1-2
CASSQTTNTEAFF	-	TRBV5-4	13	TRBJ1-1
CASSYGRSAEQYF	-	TRBV6-6	13	TRBJ2-7
CASSLLSRTVSYEQYF	-	TRBV28	16	TRBJ2-7
CASSLGLPSYEQYF	-	TRBV13	14	TRBJ2-7
CASSPPWGQVTYEQYF	TRBD1	TRBV18	16	TRBJ2-7
CSVGTGGGEQYF	TRBD1	TRBV29-1	12	TRBJ2-7
CASSLGGSAQETQYF	TRBD2	TRBV11-3	15	TRBJ2-5
CASSLGTGGIYGYTF	TRBD1	TRBV5-4	15	TRBJ1-2
CASSRDRETQYF	TRBD1	TRBV27	12	TRBJ2-5
CASLRWNTGELFF	-	TRBV5-6	13	TRBJ2-2
CASSGTRGANTGELFF	-	TRBV9	16	TRBJ2-2
CASSLAGSAYEQYF	-	TRBV5-1	14	TRBJ2-7
CSVSSGRIYNEQFF	TRBD2	TRBV29-1	14	TRBJ2-1
CATSRGEGSGYEQFF	TRBD2	TRBV15	15	TRBJ2-1
CASSLVGTGGDEQYF	TRBD1	TRBV5-1	15	TRBJ2-7
CASSLVGGGYGYTF	-	TRBV5-6	14	TRBJ1-2
CASSFGGLGEDTQYF	TRBD2	TRBV5-1	15	TRBJ2-3
CASSYSGSSYEQYF	-	TRBV6-5	14	TRBJ2-7
CASSQDGERGRTEAFF	-	TRBV4-1	16	TRBJ1-1
CASSPRAGGGEPYEQYF	TRBD2	TRBV19	17	TRBJ2-7
CASSHSGRAGYNEQFF	TRBD2	TRBV7-3	16	TRBJ2-1
CASSLGQYEQYF	-	TRBV5-6	12	TRBJ2-7
CASSIDQGRDGYTF	-	TRBV19	14	TRBJ1-2
CASSYDGGSINEQYF	TRBD2	TRBV6-5	15	TRBJ2-7
CASSLELGTDTQYF	-	TRBV5-1	14	TRBJ2-3
CAWSLGLPEETQYF	TRBD2	TRBV30	14	TRBJ2-5
CASSLALVAGVYEQYF	TRBD2	TRBV5-1	16	TRBJ2-7
CASSSSTLPLHF	-	TRBV28	12	TRBJ1-6
CASSVSGTRETQYF	-	TRBV5-1	14	TRBJ2-5
CASSLEREGWETQYF	TRBD2	TRBV5-5	15	TRBJ2-5
CASSIGPSGTDTQYF	-	TRBV19	15	TRBJ2-3
CASSFSTDTQYF	-	TRBV7-2	12	TRBJ2-3